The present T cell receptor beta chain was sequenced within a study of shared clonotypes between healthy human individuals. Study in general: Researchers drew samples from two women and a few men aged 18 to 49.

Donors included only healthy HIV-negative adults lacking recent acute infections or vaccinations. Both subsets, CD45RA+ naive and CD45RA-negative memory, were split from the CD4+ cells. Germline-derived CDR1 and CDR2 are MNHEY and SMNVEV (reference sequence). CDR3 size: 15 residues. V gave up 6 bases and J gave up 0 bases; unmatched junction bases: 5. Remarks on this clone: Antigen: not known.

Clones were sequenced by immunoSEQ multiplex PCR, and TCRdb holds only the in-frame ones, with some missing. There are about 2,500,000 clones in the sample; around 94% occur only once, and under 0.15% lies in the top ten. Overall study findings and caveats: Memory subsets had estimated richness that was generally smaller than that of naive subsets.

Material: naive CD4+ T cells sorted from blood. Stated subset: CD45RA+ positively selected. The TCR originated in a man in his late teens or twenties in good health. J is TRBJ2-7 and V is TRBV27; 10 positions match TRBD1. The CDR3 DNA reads TGTGCCAGCAGGAGGGACAGGGGTAGCTCCTACGAGCAGTACTTC. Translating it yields CASRRDRGSSYEQYF.